This entry concerns a single T cell receptor (beta chain). This specimen comes from a study of cytomegalovirus exposure and HLA in healthy donors. On the study more broadly: From HLA-typed donors, an early data release held some 80 million unique TCRs.

PCR involved 60 Vbeta and 13 Jbeta primers. Some clones are missing from TCRdb's copy, which holds only in-frame ones; the method was immunoSEQ multiplex PCR. In the table there are around 95,000 clones, about 75% of which are singletons. This CDR3 has 15 amino acids. Between the trimmed V and J ends, which lost 0 bases and 0 bases, there was a span of 7 bases. Germline V gene data show CDR1 as SGDLS and CDR2 as YYNGEE. The chain joins TRBV9 to TRBJ1-5, with a weak D call TRBD1 (5 bases). The TCR sequence derives from a man aged 25-40 years in good health and CMV-seropositive. The sequenced material came from PBMCs. CDR3 DNA: TGTGCCAGCAGCGTAGGGACACATAGCAATCAGCCCCAGCATTTT. Translation: CASSVGTHSNQPQHF.